This T cell receptor (beta chain) was captured by sequencing in a study of lymphopenia after photon versus proton radiotherapy. General study points: After the lymphocyte nadir, photon-treated repertoires showed oligoclonal expansion, especially of CD8+ Temra cells. Authors raise, but do not show, better survival with proton therapy. Photon-treated patients lost naive T cells and TCR diversity; proton-treated stayed stable.

The CDR3 runs 15 residues. The germline gives CDR1 SGDLS, CDR2 YYNGEE. The J segment lost 3 bases and the V segment lost 0 bases, leaving 4 bases of the junction unmatched. Remarks on this clone: Its cognate antigen is unknown.

Generated by immunoSEQ multiplex PCR, the TCRdb table keeps only in-frame clones and is missing some. The table has some 64,000 clones, approximately 86% seen once. The V call is TRBV9, the J call TRBJ2-3; 7 bases are a match to TRBD2. The receptor was derived from a man aged 80 or over with esophageal cancer. Here the sequenced sample was peripheral blood, taken from a patient treated with proton-based radiotherapy. CDR3 loop: CASSVGAGATDTQYF. In nucleotides, the CDR3 is TGTGCCAGCAGCGTAGGGGCGGGAGCTACAGATACGCAGTATTTT.